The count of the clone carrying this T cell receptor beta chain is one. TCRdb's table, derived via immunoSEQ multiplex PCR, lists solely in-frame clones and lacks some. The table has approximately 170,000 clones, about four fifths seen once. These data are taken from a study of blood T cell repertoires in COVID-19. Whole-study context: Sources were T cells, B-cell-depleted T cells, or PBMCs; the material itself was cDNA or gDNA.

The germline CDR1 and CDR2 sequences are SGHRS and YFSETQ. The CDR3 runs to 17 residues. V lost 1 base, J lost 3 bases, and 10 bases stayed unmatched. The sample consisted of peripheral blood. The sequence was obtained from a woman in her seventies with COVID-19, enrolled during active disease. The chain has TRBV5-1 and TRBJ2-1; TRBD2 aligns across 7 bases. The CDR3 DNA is TGCGCCAGCAGCTTGTTACCAGCTAGCGGCCGCTACAATGAGCAGTTCTTC. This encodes CASSLLPASGRYNEQFF.